One T cell receptor (beta chain) is described in this entry. This sample's time point: pretreatment peripheral blood. The V gene's germline CDR1 is SGHAT and CDR2 FQNNGV. This CDR3 has 16 amino acids. Trimming cost V 3 bases and J 5 bases; bases outside gene matches: 11. This sample was taken from a study of PD-L1 blockade in urothelial cancer. Study details: Patients took up atezolizumab around 2014 at 1,200 mg intravenously every 3 weeks. Patients previously received 0 to 3 chemotherapy regimens. Samples came from 3 weeks, at the second dose, and 6 weeks into treatment.

The authors spiked synthetic TCR analog templates into each PCR. Produced via immunoSEQ multiplex PCR; TCRdb's table is partial and in-frame only. The data contain about 76,000 clones, roughly nine tenths of them singletons. The source was PBMCs, collected around atezolizumab (anti-PD-L1) treatment. The TCR was taken from a man between 65 and 85 years old with urothelial cancer. This rearrangement joins TRBV11-2 to TRBJ2-3, with 7 positions matching TRBD2. CDR3 sequence: CASSFLTGGAVDTQYF. CDR3 DNA sequence: TGTGCCAGCAGCTTCCTAACGGGAGGAGCGGTAGATACGCAGTATTTT.